This TCR beta chain comes out of a study of human T cells and chemical hapten exposure. Study as a whole: Diagnoses of alopecia areata, totalis or universalis occurred in mostly female patients.

TCRdb independently ran MiXCR on the RACE reads; one entry per CDR3 protein. The sample carries under 300,000 distinct CDR3 sequences, approximately 7.5% recorded once. Note on this clonotype: What it recognizes is unknown.

Whole-study findings and limits: Donors' alopecia may make their immune response differ from healthy people's. Following DPC sensitization, TCRs present above 1 in 1000 frequency showed no change.

The CDR3 totals 16 residues. In germline, CDR1 is MNHEY, CDR2 SVGEGT. V lost 2 bases and J lost 3, with 14 bases in between. Time point: pre-sensitization, week 0. Treatment of the sample: therapeutic diphenylcyclopropenone sensitization with weekly scalp DPC. Sequences were derived from whole blood, sampled in connection with sensitization to the hapten diphenylcyclopropenone (DPC). The chain joins TRBV6-2 or TRBV6-3 to TRBJ2-4, with D perhaps matching TRBD2 (7 bases). The TCR originated in a man between 18 and 35 years old with alopecia areata. Some clones in this sample may be carry-over from other donors' samples. CDR3 region: CASSYAGAVFKNIQYF. The CDR3 coding sequence is TGTGCCAGCAGTTACGCGGGGGCCGTGTTCAAAAACATTCAGTACTTC.